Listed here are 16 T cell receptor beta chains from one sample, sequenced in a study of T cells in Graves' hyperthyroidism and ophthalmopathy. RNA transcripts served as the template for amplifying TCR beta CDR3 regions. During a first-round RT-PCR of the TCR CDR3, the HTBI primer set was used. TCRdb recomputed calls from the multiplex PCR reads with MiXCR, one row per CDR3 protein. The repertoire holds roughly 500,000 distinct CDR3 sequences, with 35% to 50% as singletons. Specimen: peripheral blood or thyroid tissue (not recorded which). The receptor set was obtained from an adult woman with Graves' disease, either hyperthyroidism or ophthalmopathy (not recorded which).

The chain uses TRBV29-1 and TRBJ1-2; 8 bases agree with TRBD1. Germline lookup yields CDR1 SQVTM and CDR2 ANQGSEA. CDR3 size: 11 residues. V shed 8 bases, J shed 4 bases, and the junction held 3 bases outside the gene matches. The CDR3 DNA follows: TGCAGCCCGGGACAGGCCTATGGCTACACCTTC. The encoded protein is CSPGQAYGYTF.

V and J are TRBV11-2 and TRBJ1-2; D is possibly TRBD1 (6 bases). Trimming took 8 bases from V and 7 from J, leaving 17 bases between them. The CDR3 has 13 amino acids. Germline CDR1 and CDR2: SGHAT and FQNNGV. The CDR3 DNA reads TGTGCCAGCGGACGGGGGCAGGGTGGTGGCTACACCTTC. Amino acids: CASGRGQGGGYTF.

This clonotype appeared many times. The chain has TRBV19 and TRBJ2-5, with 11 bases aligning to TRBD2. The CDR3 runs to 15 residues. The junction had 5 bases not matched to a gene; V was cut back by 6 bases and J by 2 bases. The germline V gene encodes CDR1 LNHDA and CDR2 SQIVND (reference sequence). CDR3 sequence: CASRKLAGDQETQYF. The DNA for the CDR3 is TGTGCCAGTAGAAAACTAGCGGGAGATCAAGAGACCCAGTACTTC.

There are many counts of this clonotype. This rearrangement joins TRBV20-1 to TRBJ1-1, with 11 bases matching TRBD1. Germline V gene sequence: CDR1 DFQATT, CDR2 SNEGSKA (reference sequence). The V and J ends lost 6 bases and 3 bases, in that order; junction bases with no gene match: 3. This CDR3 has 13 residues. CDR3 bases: TGCAGTGCCCCGGACAGGGGGCACACTGAAGCTTTCTTT. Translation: CSAPDRGHTEAFF.

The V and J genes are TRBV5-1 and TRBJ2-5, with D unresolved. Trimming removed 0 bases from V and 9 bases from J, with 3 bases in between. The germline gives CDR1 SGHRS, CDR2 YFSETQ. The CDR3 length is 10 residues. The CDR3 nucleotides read TGCGCCAGCAGCTTGGAGTCCCAGTACTTC. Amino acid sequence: CASSLESQYF.

The CDR3 DNA reads as TGTGCCAGCAGTCCTACTGGCGCCTACGAGCAGTACTTC. This codes for CASSPTGAYEQYF. The chain combines TRBV28 with TRBJ2-7, with unresolved D. Trimming shortened V by 5 bases and J by 2 bases, and 10 bases separated the two germline ends. CDR1 and CDR2 from the germline V gene are MDHEN and SYDVKM. The CDR3 runs to 13 residues.

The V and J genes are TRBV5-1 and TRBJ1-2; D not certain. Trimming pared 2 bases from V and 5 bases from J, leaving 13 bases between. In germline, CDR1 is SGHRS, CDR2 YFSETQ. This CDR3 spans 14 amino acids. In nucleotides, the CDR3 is TGCGCCAGCAGCTTAAACGGAGAAGGTTATGGCTACACCTTC. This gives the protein CASSLNGEGYGYTF.

The CDR3 bases are TGTGCCAGCACCCCCGTGATAGCGGGAGCGGGGACCGGGGAGCTGTTTTTT. Protein: CASTPVIAGAGTGELFF. The chain is built from TRBV9 and TRBJ2-2; 9 positions agree with TRBD2. Germline CDR1 and CDR2: SGDLS and YYNGEE. Trimming at V came to 6 bases and at J to 5 bases, leaving 14 bases not matched to a gene. The CDR3 extends over 17 amino acids.

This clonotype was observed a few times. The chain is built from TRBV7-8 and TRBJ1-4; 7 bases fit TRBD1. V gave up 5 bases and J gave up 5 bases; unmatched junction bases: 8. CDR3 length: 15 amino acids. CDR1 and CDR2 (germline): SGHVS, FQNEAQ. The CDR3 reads CASSPGGQPNEKLFF. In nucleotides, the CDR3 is TGTGCCAGCAGCCCCGGGGGACAGCCCAATGAAAAACTGTTTTTT.

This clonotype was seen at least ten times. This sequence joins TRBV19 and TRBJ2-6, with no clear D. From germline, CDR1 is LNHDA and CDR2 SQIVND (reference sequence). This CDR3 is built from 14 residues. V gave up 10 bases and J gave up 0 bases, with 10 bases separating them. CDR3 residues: CATNVGSGANVLTF. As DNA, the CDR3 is TGTGCCACCAACGTGGGCTCTGGGGCCAACGTCCTGACTTTC.

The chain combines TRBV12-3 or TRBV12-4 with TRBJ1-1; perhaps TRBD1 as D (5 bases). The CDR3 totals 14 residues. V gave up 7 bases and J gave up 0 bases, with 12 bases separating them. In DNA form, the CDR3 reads TGTGCCAGCAAAAGGGCAGGGATGAACACTGAAGCTTTCTTT. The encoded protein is CASKRAGMNTEAFF.

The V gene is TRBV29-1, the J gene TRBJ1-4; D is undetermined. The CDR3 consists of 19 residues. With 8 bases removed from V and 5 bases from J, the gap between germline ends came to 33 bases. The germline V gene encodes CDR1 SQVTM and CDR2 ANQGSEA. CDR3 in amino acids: CSRSTGNKETQYLNEKLFF. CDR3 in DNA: TGCAGCCGCTCTACGGGAAACAAAGAGACCCAGTACCTGAATGAAAAACTGTTTTTT.

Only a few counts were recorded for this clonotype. The CDR3 bases are TGTGCCAGCAGCCAGGGGGGTTCCTATGGCTACACCTTC. Translated, it gives CASSQGGSYGYTF. V gene TRBV11-2 combines with J gene TRBJ1-2, with 7 bases matching TRBD1. The germline V gene has CDR1 SGHAT and CDR2 FQNNGV. The CDR3 is 13 amino acids. J lost 4 bases, V lost 5 bases, and 4 bases had no gene match.

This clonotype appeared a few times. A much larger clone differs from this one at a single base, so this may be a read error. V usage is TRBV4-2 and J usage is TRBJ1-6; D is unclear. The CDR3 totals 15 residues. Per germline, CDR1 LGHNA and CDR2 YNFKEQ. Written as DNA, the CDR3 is TGTGCCAACAGCCAAGCGACGGGGTTATATTCACCCCTCCACTTT. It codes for CANSQATGLYSPLHF.

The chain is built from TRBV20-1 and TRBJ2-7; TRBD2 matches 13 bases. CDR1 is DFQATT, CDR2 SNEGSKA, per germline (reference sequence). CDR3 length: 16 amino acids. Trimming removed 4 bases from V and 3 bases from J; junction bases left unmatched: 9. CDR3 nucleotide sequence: TGCAGTGCTAAAACAGGGACTAGCGGGACAGTCTACGAGCAGTACTTC. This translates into CSAKTGTSGTVYEQYF.

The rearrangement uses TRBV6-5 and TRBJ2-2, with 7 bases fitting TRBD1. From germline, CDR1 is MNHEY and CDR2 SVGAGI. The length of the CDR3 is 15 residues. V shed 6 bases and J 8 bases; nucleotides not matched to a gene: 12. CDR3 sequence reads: CASRVPRDSTGELFF. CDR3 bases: TGTGCCAGCAGAGTGCCCCGGGACAGCACTGGGGAGCTGTTTTTT.